Reported below is one T cell receptor beta chain. Assay: immunoSEQ multiplex PCR; the TCRdb copy retains only in-frame clones and omits some. The sample yields 55,000 to 80,000 clones, more than 75% seen once. This sample was taken from a study of blood T cell repertoires in COVID-19. Study context: The study drew acute and convalescent COVID-19 samples from the United States, Italy and Spain. T cells, B-cell-depleted T cells, or PBMCs provided the cDNA or gDNA that served as material.

V was trimmed by 4 bases and J by 5 bases, leaving 11 bases between them. CDR3 length equals 13 residues. Germline V gene lookup returns CDR1 MNHEY and CDR2 SVGAGI. Source material: peripheral blood. The TCR sequence derives from a man in his sixties with COVID-19, enrolled during active disease. V gene TRBV6-5 combines with J gene TRBJ2-5, with a possible D match to TRBD1 (5 bases). DNA for the CDR3: TGTGCCAGCAGTTCGTACAGGCGCGAGACCCAGTACTTC. It encodes CASSSYRRETQYF.